The 18 T cell receptor beta chains below all came from one sample that was sequenced in a study of control samples from healthy donors and cancer patients. Assay: immunoSEQ multiplex PCR; the TCRdb copy retains only in-frame clones and omits some. The table includes around 96,000 clones, just over 90% detected once. The sequencing input was blood. These receptors were taken from a man aged 18-30 years in good health.

The chain joins TRBV19 to TRBJ2-7, with 9 bases aligning to TRBD2. This CDR3 contains 15 residues. Germline V gene lookup returns CDR1 LNHDA and CDR2 SQIVND (reference sequence). V lost 5 bases and J lost 1; bases outside the gene matches: 6. DNA of the CDR3: TGTGCCAGTAGTTCTCCGACTAGCGGATCCTACGAGCAGTACTTC. Protein sequence: CASSSPTSGSYEQYF.

The gene calls are TRBV3-1 (or the pseudogene TRBV3-2) and TRBJ2-7; a possible D gene is TRBD2 (5 bases). The V and J ends lost 4 bases and 6 bases respectively, with 13 bases between them. From germline, CDR1 is LGHDT and CDR2 YNNKEL (reference sequence). The length of the CDR3 is 13 residues. The CDR3: CASSRAPGSEQYF. The CDR3 region has the DNA TGTGCCAGCAGCCGGGCCCCGGGGAGCGAGCAGTACTTC.

The chain carries TRBV10-2 and TRBJ1-5, with a weak D call TRBD1 (5 bases). V was trimmed by 4 bases and J by 4 bases, leaving 11 bases between them. Germline V lookup: CDR1 WSHSY, CDR2 SAAADI. This CDR3 comprises 14 residues. CDR3 protein: CASSVIQGNQPQHF. The DNA of the CDR3 is TGCGCCAGCAGTGTCATCCAGGGTAATCAGCCCCAGCATTTT.

The rearrangement joins TRBV19 to TRBJ2-1, with 9 positions matching TRBD2. Germline values: CDR1 LNHDA, CDR2 SQIVND (reference sequence). CDR3 size: 18 residues. The junction had 12 bases not matched to a gene; V was cut back by 6 bases and J by 0 bases. The CDR3 coding sequence is TGTGCCAGTAGCCCTCGGGCCTATAGCGGGAGCTCCTACAATGAGCAGTTCTTC. Amino acid sequence: CASSPRAYSGSSYNEQFF.

The V gene is TRBV4-2, the J gene TRBJ1-5, with 7 bases aligning to TRBD1. The CDR3 totals 16 residues. Germline V gives CDR1 LGHNA, CDR2 YNFKEQ. V gave up 4 bases and J gave up 4 bases; unmatched junction bases: 10. CDR3: CASSPASGTANQPQHF. CDR3 coding DNA: TGTGCCAGCAGCCCGGCATCCGGGACAGCAAATCAGCCCCAGCATTTT.

V is TRBV27 and J is TRBJ2-5; TRBD2 might be the D (6 bases). Germline V gives CDR1 MNHEY, CDR2 SMNVEV (reference sequence). The CDR3 spans 14 residues. Trimming left V 4 bases short and J 6 bases short, with 15 bases between. CDR3 bases: TGTGCCAGCAGTTCCTCCGGGGGATCGAAGACCCAGTACTTC. Amino acid sequence: CASSSSGGSKTQYF.

The gene calls are TRBV7-9 and TRBJ2-1, with a possible D match to TRBD2 (5 bases). This CDR3 has 17 amino acids. In germline, CDR1 is SEHNR, CDR2 FQNEAQ (reference sequence). V was cut by 5 bases and J by 0 bases, with 17 bases left in between. CDR3 in amino acids: CASSVRTGSGSYNEQFF. The CDR3 nucleotides read TGTGCCAGCAGCGTACGGACTGGAAGTGGCTCCTACAATGAGCAGTTCTTC. The whole variable domain, remainder taken from reference TRBV7-9 and TRBJ2-1, is DTGVSQNPRHKITKRGQNVTFRCDPISEHNRLYWYRQTLGQGPEFLTYFQNEAQLEKSRLLSDRFSAERPKGSFSTLEIQRTEQGDSAMYLCASSVRTGSGSYNEQFFGPGTRLTVL.

The chain carries TRBV30 and TRBJ1-5; 8 bases map to TRBD1. This CDR3 contains 14 residues. Germline loops: CDR1 GTSNPN, CDR2 SVGIG (reference sequence). With V trimmed by 0 bases and J by 5 bases, 3 bases remained unmatched. CDR3 loop: CAWSVLGQDQPQHF. CDR3 nucleotides: TGTGCCTGGAGTGTACTGGGACAGGATCAGCCCCAGCATTTT.

This chain links TRBV7-2 with TRBJ1-4; D is uncertain. Trimming stripped 5 bases from V and 4 bases from J, with 8 bases between. Germline V gene lookup returns CDR1 SGHTA and CDR2 FQGNSA. The CDR3 totals 13 residues. CDR3 loop: CASSARHNEKLFF. The CDR3 DNA sequence: TGTGCCAGCAGCGCGCGACATAATGAAAAACTGTTTTTT.

The J gene is TRBJ2-2, the V gene TRBV7-9; a possible D gene is TRBD2 (5 bases). The CDR3 runs 15 residues. V lost 5 bases and J 1 base, leaving 11 bases between the germline ends. Germline CDR1 is SEHNR and CDR2 is FQNEAQ (reference sequence). CDR3 region: CASSRGSQNTGELFF. The CDR3 DNA reads as TGTGCCAGCAGCCGAGGGAGCCAGAACACCGGGGAGCTGTTTTTT.

This clone was found once. The chain has TRBV7-2 and TRBJ2-3; 10 bases match TRBD2. The length of the CDR3 is 15 residues. V lost 5 bases to trimming and J lost 7 bases; unmatched junction nucleotides: 9. Germline V lookup: CDR1 SGHTA, CDR2 FQGNSA. As DNA, the CDR3 is TGTGCCAGCAGCCTCTACTTGACTAGCGGGTATACGCAGTATTTT. It yields the protein CASSLYLTSGYTQYF.

The J gene is TRBJ1-1, the V gene TRBV3-1 (or the pseudogene TRBV3-2); perhaps TRBD1 as D (6 bases). V lost 2 bases to trimming and J lost 5 bases, with 9 bases between them. The V gene's germline CDR1 is LGHDT and CDR2 YNNKEL (reference sequence). The CDR3 is made up of 13 amino acids. The DNA of the CDR3 is TGTGCCAGCAGCCAATTCCAGGGGACTGAAGCTTTCTTT. Translating gives CASSQFQGTEAFF.

V gene TRBV2 combines with J gene TRBJ2-2, with TRBD1 matching over 8 bases. Germline V gene data show CDR1 as SNHLY and CDR2 as FYNNEI. The CDR3 is made up of 15 amino acids. J gave up 2 bases and V 2 bases, and 1 base lay outside the gene matches. CDR3 DNA sequence: TGTGCCAGCAGTGAACAGGGGGCTAACACCGGGGAGCTGTTTTTT. It translates to CASSEQGANTGELFF.

The chain carries TRBV4-2 and TRBJ2-2; the D call may be TRBD1 or TRBD2 (5 bases each). Germline values: CDR1 LGHNA, CDR2 YNFKEQ. Trimming removed 0 bases at V and 6 bases at J, with 17 bases between. The CDR3 loop spans 17 amino acids. The CDR3 nucleotides are TGTGCCAGCAGCCAAGACCTGGGACCTCAGAGGGCCGGGGAGCTGTTTTTT. Residues: CASSQDLGPQRAGELFF.

V gene TRBV21-1 combines with J gene TRBJ1-6. TRBV21-1 is shown as a pseudogene. The length of the CDR3 is 22 residues. In DNA form, the CDR3 reads TGTGCCAGCGCGCGGGGTGCACAGTTGAGGTGGATATTTGGCTCCTATAATTCACCCCTCCACTTT. Protein product: CASARGAQLRWIFGSYNSPLHF.

CDR3 DNA sequence: TGTGCCAGCAGCTTAGCAGACGCAAACCGGGAGACCCAGTACTTC. This sequence encodes CASSLADANRETQYF. This chain uses TRBV11-2 with TRBJ2-5; unclear D gene. CDR3 length: 15 amino acids. V was clipped by 1 base and J by 5 bases, with 14 bases between them. Germline V gene data show CDR1 as SGHAT and CDR2 as FQNNGV.

The chain is built from TRBV19 and TRBJ2-1, with D perhaps matching TRBD2 (6 bases). Germline CDR1 reads LNHDA; CDR2 reads SQIVND (reference sequence). This CDR3 spans 14 amino acids. The V end was cut by 5 bases, the J end by 5 bases, with 13 bases between. The chain's CDR3 is CASSSRGADNEQFF. The CDR3 DNA sequence: TGTGCCAGTAGTTCCCGCGGGGCAGACAATGAGCAGTTCTTC.

The rearrangement joins TRBV2 to TRBJ1-2; 11 bases agree with TRBD1. Germline V gene data show CDR1 as SNHLY and CDR2 as FYNNEI. The CDR3 has 15 residues. The V segment lost 5 bases and the J segment 5 bases; nucleotides outside the gene matches: 7. The CDR3 region has the DNA TGTGCCAGCAGTATGGGACAGGGGGTTTATTATGGCTACACCTTC. Translating gives CASSMGQGVYYGYTF.